The 21 T cell receptor beta chains in this list originate from one sample, sequenced in a study of blood T cell repertoires in COVID-19. TCRdb's table, derived via immunoSEQ multiplex PCR, lists solely in-frame clones and lacks some. The sample carries 150,000 or so clones, approximately 82% recorded once. Sequenced material: peripheral blood. These receptors all stem from a human donor in a cohort sampled during active COVID-19.

The chain links TRBV27 to TRBJ2-3; TRBD2 matches at 13 bases. CDR3 length equals 19 residues. CDR1 is MNHEY and CDR2 is SMNVEV in the germline V gene (reference sequence). The V segment lost 6 bases and the J segment 0 bases; nucleotides outside the gene matches: 12. The CDR3 coding sequence is TGTGCCAGCAGCCCTCTCCTACTAGCGGGGGGGCTTAGCACAGATACGCAGTATTTT. Translating gives CASSPLLLAGGLSTDTQYF.

The CDR3 nucleotides read TGCGCCAGCAGCTTGGTTGGCAGTGAAGAGACCCAGTACTTC. This gives the protein CASSLVGSEETQYF. The gene calls are TRBV5-1 and TRBJ2-5; D uncertain. V was cut by 0 bases and J by 3 bases, with 9 bases left in between. CDR3 length equals 14 residues. The germline V gene has CDR1 SGHRS and CDR2 YFSETQ.

This CDR3 is CASSSRTVQETQYF. The CDR3 DNA sequence: TGCGCCAGCAGCTCCCGGACAGTGCAAGAGACCCAGTACTTC. This chain links TRBV5-1 with TRBJ2-5; the D gene is possibly TRBD1 (6 bases). The germline V gene encodes CDR1 SGHRS and CDR2 YFSETQ. With 3 bases removed from V and 2 bases from J, the gap between germline ends came to 11 bases. The CDR3 runs 14 residues.

The chain links TRBV29-1 to TRBJ2-1; 15 nucleotides align to TRBD2. Germline values: CDR1 SQVTM, CDR2 ANQGSEA. The CDR3 consists of 13 residues. V was pared by 4 bases and J by 9 bases, with 1 base of the junction left unmatched. The CDR3 loop reads CSVVGLAGGEQFF. The CDR3 coding sequence is TGCAGCGTTGTGGGACTAGCGGGAGGTGAGCAGTTCTTC.

This clone is a singleton in its sample. The rearrangement joins TRBV18 to TRBJ1-1; the match to TRBD1 covers 8 bases. V shed 3 bases and J 1 base; nucleotides not matched to a gene: 4. The germline V gene encodes CDR1 KGHSH and CDR2 LQKENI. The CDR3 contains 15 residues. Here the CDR3 reads CASSPFGTGNTEAFF. In nucleotides, the CDR3 is TGTGCCAGCTCACCGTTTGGGACAGGGAACACTGAAGCTTTCTTT.

V is TRBV6-5 and J is TRBJ2-5, with 9 nucleotides matching TRBD1. CDR1 MNHEY and CDR2 SVGAGI come from the germline V gene. This CDR3 is built from 16 residues. With V trimmed by 1 base and J by 5 bases, 8 bases remained unmatched. This CDR3 reads CASSYWSGQGDETQYF. The DNA for the CDR3 is TGTGCCAGCAGTTACTGGTCGGGACAGGGTGATGAGACCCAGTACTTC.

The chain joins TRBV14 to TRBJ1-2, with 9 nucleotides matching TRBD1. The J segment lost 7 bases and the V segment lost 2 bases, leaving 5 bases of the junction unmatched. This CDR3 has 14 amino acids. From germline, CDR1 is SGHDN and CDR2 FVKESK. CDR3 region: CASSQLQGAGGYTF. CDR3 nucleotide sequence: TGTGCCAGCAGCCAACTACAGGGGGCCGGTGGCTACACCTTC.

The V call is TRBV19, the J call TRBJ1-1, with D possibly being TRBD1 (6 bases). The CDR3 is 14 amino acids. Germline V gene data show CDR1 as LNHDA and CDR2 as SQIVND (reference sequence). CDR3 in DNA: TGTGCGAGTGGGGCCAGGGGCCGTGACACTGAAGCTTTCTTT. Translating it yields CASGARGRDTEAFF. Full variable domain (rest looked up from reference TRBV19 and TRBJ1-1): DGGITQSPKYLFRKEGQNVTLSCEQNLNHDAMYWYRQDPGQGLRLIYYSQIVNDFQKGDIAEGYSVSREKKESFPLTVTSAQKNPTAFYLCASGARGRDTEAFFGQGTRLTVV.

In this sample, this clone turned up a few times. The genes are TRBV2 and TRBJ2-7; D may be TRBD1 (6 bases). Germline-derived CDR1 and CDR2 are SNHLY and FYNNEI. Trimming removed 5 bases at V and 0 bases at J, with 17 bases between. The CDR3 contains 16 residues. CDR3 in amino acids: CASSTSRQESSYEQYF. For the CDR3, the DNA is TGTGCCAGCAGTACAAGTAGACAGGAGAGCTCCTACGAGCAGTACTTC.

The rearrangement links TRBV7-2 to TRBJ2-3, with D perhaps matching TRBD2 (6 bases). With 3 bases removed from V and 4 bases from J, the gap between germline ends came to 14 bases. Germline V gives CDR1 SGHTA, CDR2 FQGNSA. The CDR3 loop spans 15 amino acids. CDR3 in amino acids: CASSLNGRLSDTQYF. As DNA, the CDR3 is TGTGCCAGCAGCTTGAACGGGAGATTGTCAGATACGCAGTATTTT.

The CDR3 region has the DNA TGCAGCGGGAGGACAGGTGGTGACAACGAGCAGTACTTC. It is translated as CSGRTGGDNEQYF. The genes are TRBV29-1 and TRBJ2-7; 7 bases line up with TRBD1. With 7 bases clipped from V and 5 bases from J, the junction kept 11 bases outside the gene matches. This CDR3 comprises 13 residues. CDR1 is SQVTM, CDR2 ANQGSEA, per germline.

This chain connects TRBV5-1 to TRBJ2-3; D is perhaps TRBD2 (5 bases). CDR3 length equals 15 residues. Germline values: CDR1 SGHRS, CDR2 YFSETQ. Between the trimmed V and J ends, which lost 0 bases and 0 bases, there was a span of 8 bases. The CDR3: CASSLGVASTDTQYF. CDR3 sequence (DNA): TGCGCCAGCAGCTTGGGGGTAGCGAGCACAGATACGCAGTATTTT.

The chain employs TRBV5-1 and TRBJ2-1; 7 nucleotides align to TRBD2. This CDR3 has 16 amino acids. Germline lookup yields CDR1 SGHRS and CDR2 YFSETQ. The trim removed 2 bases at V and 0 bases at J, leaving 5 bases unmatched. DNA for the CDR3: TGCGCCAGCAGCTTTGGCCCGGGGGGCTCCTACAATGAGCAGTTCTTC. Its translation is CASSFGPGGSYNEQFF. The variable domain in full, with the rest retrieved from reference TRBV5-1 and TRBJ2-1, is KAGVTQTPRYLIKTRGQQVTLSCSPISGHRSVSWYQQTPGQGLQFLFEYFSETQRNKGNFPGRFSGRQFSNSRSEMNVSTLELGDSALYLCASSFGPGGSYNEQFFGPGTRLTVL.

The rearrangement links TRBV29-1 to TRBJ1-1; D is perhaps TRBD1 (6 bases). CDR1 and CDR2 from the germline V gene are SQVTM and ANQGSEA. Deletions cut 7 bases from V and 11 bases from J, with 23 bases between. The CDR3 has 13 amino acids. The CDR3 loop is CSAAPGGPERAFF. The CDR3 DNA is TGCAGCGCCGCCCCTGGGGGCCCAGAGCGGGCTTTCTTT.

This clone was picked up a small number of times. The chain has TRBV6-5 and TRBJ1-5, with 8 nucleotides matching TRBD1. The CDR3 has 13 amino acids. Germline assignment: CDR1 MNHEY and CDR2 SVGAGI. The junction had 1 base not matched to a gene; V was cut back by 6 bases and J by 3 bases. The CDR3 spells CASRQGDNQPQHF. In DNA, the CDR3 is TGTGCCAGCAGACAGGGGGACAATCAGCCCCAGCATTTT.

The chain uses TRBV28 and TRBJ2-7; a possible D gene is TRBD1 (6 bases). V was shortened by 6 bases and J by 3 bases, with 15 bases between the two germline ends. CDR1 MDHEN and CDR2 SYDVKM come from the germline V gene. CDR3 size: 14 residues. In DNA, the CDR3 is TGTGCCAGCAGACTAGGGGGTACGGGCTACGAGCAGTACTTC. This codes for CASRLGGTGYEQYF.

Points on this clone: One end of the junction fails to match germline, which may point to a read error. The chain uses TRBV11-2 and TRBJ2-1; 10 nucleotides match TRBD2. CDR1 is SGHAT and CDR2 is FQNNGV in the germline V gene. The CDR3 is made up of 13 amino acids. CDR3: CASSSNTLAGSLF. The DNA of the CDR3 is TGTGCCAGCAGCTCCAACACACTAGCGGGATCCCTCTTC.

The rearrangement links TRBV27 to TRBJ1-5; D call uncertain. Germline CDR1 MNHEY, CDR2 SMNVEV (reference sequence). This CDR3 has 12 amino acids. V was clipped by 6 bases and J by 2 bases, with 5 bases between them. The CDR3 loop reads CASSEGNQPQHF. CDR3 sequence (DNA): TGTGCCAGCAGCGAGGGCAATCAGCCCCAGCATTTT.

This chain links TRBV30 with TRBJ2-1; 10 bases agree with TRBD2. Germline assignment: CDR1 GTSNPN and CDR2 SVGIG (reference sequence). The length of the CDR3 is 17 residues. Trimming removed 0 bases from V and 2 bases from J; junction bases left unmatched: 7. CDR3 coding DNA: TGTGCCTGGAGTGTTTCTCGGACTAGCGGAACCTACAATGAGCAGTTCTTC. It yields the protein CAWSVSRTSGTYNEQFF. Full variable domain (missing parts from reference TRBV30 and TRBJ2-1): SQTIHQWPATLVQPVGSPLSLECTVEGTSNPNLYWYRQAAGRGLQLLFYSVGIGQISSEVPQNLSASRPQDRQFILSSKKLLLSDSGFYLCAWSVSRTSGTYNEQFFGPGTRLTVL.

CDR3 nucleotides: TGTGCCAGCAGCCCCCAAGGGGGAGAGAGCAATCAGCCCCAGCATTTT. It is translated as CASSPQGGESNQPQHF. The chain links TRBV7-2 to TRBJ1-5; possible D gene TRBD1, 6 bases. The germline V gene encodes CDR1 SGHTA and CDR2 FQGNSA. CDR3 size: 16 residues. V was clipped by 5 bases and J by 1 base, with 15 bases between them.

The chain recombines TRBV19 with TRBJ2-3, with D unresolved. The CDR3 totals 12 residues. CDR1 and CDR2 (germline): LNHDA, SQIVND (reference sequence). Trimming removed 6 bases at V and 0 bases at J, with 4 bases between. This chain's CDR3 is CASSPSTDTQYF. Written as DNA, the CDR3 is TGTGCCAGTAGCCCGAGCACAGATACGCAGTATTTT.